These 2 T cell receptor beta chains were all obtained from the same sample, sequenced in a study of shared clonotypes between healthy human individuals. Profiling relied on immunoSEQ multiplex PCR, and the TCRdb table lists in-frame clones only, not all of them. The sample contains about 480,000 clones, less than 85% of which appear only once. Sequenced: PBMCs. These receptors all come from a woman aged 40 to 50 in good health. Some clones in this sample may be carry-over from other donors' samples.

This rearrangement joins TRBV28 to TRBJ1-4; D remains unclear. The germline V and J ends were trimmed by 1 base and 6 bases, with 9 bases remaining between them. The germline CDR1 and CDR2 sequences are MDHEN and SYDVKM. The CDR3 sequence is 14 residues long. The CDR3 coding sequence is TGTGCCAGCAGTTTATTCCGCCAATATGAAAAACTGTTTTTT. Its protein is CASSLFRQYEKLFF.

The rearrangement links TRBV27 to TRBJ2-5; TRBD2 matches at 10 bases. Trimming removed 2 bases from V and 5 bases from J; junction bases left unmatched: 8. This CDR3 spans 16 amino acids. The germline V gene encodes CDR1 MNHEY and CDR2 SMNVEV (reference sequence). The CDR3 is CASSLVRAGGWETQYF. The DNA of the CDR3 is TGTGCCAGCAGTTTAGTCCGAGCGGGAGGGTGGGAGACCCAGTACTTC.